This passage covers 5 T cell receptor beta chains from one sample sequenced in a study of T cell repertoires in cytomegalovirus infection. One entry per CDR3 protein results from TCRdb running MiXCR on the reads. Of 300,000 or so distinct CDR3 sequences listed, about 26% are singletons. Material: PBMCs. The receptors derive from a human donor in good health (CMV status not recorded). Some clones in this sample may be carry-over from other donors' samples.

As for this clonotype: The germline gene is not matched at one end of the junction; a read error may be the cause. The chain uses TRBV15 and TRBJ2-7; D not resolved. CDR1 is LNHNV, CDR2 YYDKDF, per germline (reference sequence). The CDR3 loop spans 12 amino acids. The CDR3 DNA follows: TGTGCCACCAGCAGAGACTCCAACGAGCAGTACTTC. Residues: CATSRDSNEQYF.

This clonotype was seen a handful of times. In DNA form, the CDR3 reads TGCGCCAGCACCACGCAGTATTTT. Protein product: CASTTQYF. The chain has TRBV4-1 and TRBJ2-3; no firm D call. Trimming took off 7 bases at V and 9 bases at J, with 2 bases between the two ends. The CDR3 contains 8 residues. Per the germline V gene, CDR1 is MGHRA and CDR2 is YSYEKL.

The CDR3: CASSSYSRVTDTQYF. The DNA of the CDR3 is TGTGCCAGCAGCTCTTATTCCCGGGTCACAGATACGCAGTATTTT. This rearrangement joins TRBV11-2 to TRBJ2-3; no clear D. Trimming cost V 4 bases and J 2 bases, with 13 bases left between them. Germline-derived CDR1 and CDR2 are SGHAT and FQNNGV. CDR3 length: 15 amino acids.

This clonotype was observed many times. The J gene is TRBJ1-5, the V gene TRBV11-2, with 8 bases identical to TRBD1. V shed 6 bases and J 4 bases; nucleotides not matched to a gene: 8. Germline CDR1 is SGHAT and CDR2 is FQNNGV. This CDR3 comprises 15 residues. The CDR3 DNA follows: TGTGCCAGCAGTTTTGGACAGGGCCAAAATCAGCCCCAGCATTTT. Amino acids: CASSFGQGQNQPQHF.

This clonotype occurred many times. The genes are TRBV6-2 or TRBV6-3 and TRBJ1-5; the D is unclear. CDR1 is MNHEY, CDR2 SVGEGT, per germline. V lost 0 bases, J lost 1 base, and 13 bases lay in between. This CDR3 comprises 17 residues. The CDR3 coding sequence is TGTGCCAGCAGTTACTCCCCGAATTGGTTAAGCAATCAGCCCCAGCATTTT. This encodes CASSYSPNWLSNQPQHF.